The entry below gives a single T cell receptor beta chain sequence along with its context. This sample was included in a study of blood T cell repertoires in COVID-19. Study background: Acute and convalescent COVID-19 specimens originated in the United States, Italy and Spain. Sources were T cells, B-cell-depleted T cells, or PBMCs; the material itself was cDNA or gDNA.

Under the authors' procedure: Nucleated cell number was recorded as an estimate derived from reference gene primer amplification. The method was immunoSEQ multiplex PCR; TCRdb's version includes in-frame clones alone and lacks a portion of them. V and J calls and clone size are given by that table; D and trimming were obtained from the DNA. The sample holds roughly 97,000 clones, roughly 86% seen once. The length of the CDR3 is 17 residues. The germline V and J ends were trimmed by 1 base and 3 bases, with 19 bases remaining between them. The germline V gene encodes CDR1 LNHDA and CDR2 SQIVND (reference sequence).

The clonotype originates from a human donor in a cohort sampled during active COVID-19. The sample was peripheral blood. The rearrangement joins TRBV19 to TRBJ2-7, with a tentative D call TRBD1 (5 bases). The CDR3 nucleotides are TGTGCCAGTAGTATAGTCTACCGGAGACAGAAGAACTACGAGCAGTACTTC. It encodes CASSIVYRRQKNYEQYF.